Below are 24 T cell receptor beta chains sequenced from a single sample in a study of shared clonotypes between healthy human individuals. Sequencing was performed with immunoSEQ multiplex PCR; in TCRdb, only in-frame clones are kept and a portion is missing. Here the sample spans over a million clones, approximately 98% being singletons. The source material was naive CD4+ T cells sorted from blood. Described subset: CD45RA+ positively selected. The receptors were gathered from a man in his thirties or forties in good health.

The V and J genes are TRBV11-2 and TRBJ1-2; the D gene is possibly TRBD1 (6 bases). The CDR3 length is 13 residues. V gave up 3 bases and J gave up 8 bases, with 13 bases separating them. Germline CDR1 SGHAT, CDR2 FQNNGV. The DNA of the CDR3 is TGTGCCAGCAGCTTTCCAGGGGCTGACGGCTACACCTTC. It codes for CASSFPGADGYTF.

The gene calls are TRBV7-8 and TRBJ2-3; 8 bases fit TRBD2. J gave up 4 bases and V 7 bases, and 10 bases lay outside the gene matches. Germline CDR1 and CDR2: SGHVS and FQNEAQ. The CDR3 totals 15 residues. The CDR3 bases are TGTGCCAGCAAACCCCGGGGACTAGTCGCAGATACGCAGTATTTT. Protein product: CASKPRGLVADTQYF.

The genes are TRBV27 and TRBJ2-7, with 9 bases identical to TRBD2. This CDR3 is 20 amino acids long. V gave up 0 bases and J gave up 4 bases; unmatched junction bases: 19. Germline lookup yields CDR1 MNHEY and CDR2 SMNVEV (reference sequence). As DNA, the CDR3 is TGTGCCAGCAGTTTATCGATAATCGGCGGTAGCGGGAGTGCCCCGTACGAGCAGTACTTC. Its protein is CASSLSIIGGSGSAPYEQYF.

V gene TRBV12-5 combines with J gene TRBJ2-1; 9 bases match TRBD2. CDR3 size: 17 residues. The germline CDR1 and CDR2 sequences are LGHNT and FRNRAP. V trimming: 5 bases; J trimming: 1 base; junction bases outside the gene matches: 9. The CDR3 here is CASGDSLAGYSYNEQFF. DNA for the CDR3: TGTGCTAGTGGTGATAGTCTAGCGGGATATTCCTACAATGAGCAGTTCTTC. Full variable domain (missing parts from reference TRBV12-5 and TRBJ2-1): DARVTQTPRHKVTEMGQEVTMRCQPILGHNTVFWYRQTMMQGLELLAYFRNRAPLDDSGMPKDRFSAEMPDATLATLKIQPSEPRDSAVYFCASGDSLAGYSYNEQFFGPGTRLTVL.

This clone was observed once. The same CDR3 also results from other DNA sequences found in this sample. The rearrangement joins TRBV5-1 to TRBJ1-3; D is uncertain. There are 13 residues in the CDR3. The ends were cut back, 0 bases at V and 4 bases at J, with 5 bases in the middle. Germline CDR1 is SGHRS and CDR2 is YFSETQ. This chain's CDR3 is CASSLGQGNTIYF. CDR3 sequence (DNA): TGCGCCAGCAGCTTGGGGCAGGGAAACACCATATATTTT.

V gene TRBV2 combines with J gene TRBJ2-7, with 8 bases aligning to TRBD2. Germline loops: CDR1 SNHLY, CDR2 FYNNEI. The CDR3 extends over 13 amino acids. The V gene end was trimmed by 1 base and the J gene end by 13 bases; junction bases not matched to a gene: 9. CDR3 region: CASSEESGSRAYF. The DNA for the CDR3 is TGTGCCAGCAGTGAAGAGAGCGGGAGCAGAGCATACTTC. The full variable domain, in which reference TRBV2 and TRBJ2-7 provide the parts outside the CDR3, is EPEVTQTPSHQVTQMGQEVILRCVPISNHLYFYWYRQILGQKVEFLVSFYNNEISEKSEIFDDQFSVERPDGSNFTLKIRSTKLEDSAMYFCASSEESGSRAYFGPGTRLTVT.

The chain combines TRBV7-2 with TRBJ1-5, with TRBD1 matching 8 bases. This CDR3 contains 16 residues. Trimming took 5 bases from V and 4 from J; bases not matched to a gene: 10. Germline V lookup: CDR1 SGHTA, CDR2 FQGNSA. The CDR3 reads CASSARTGMGNQPQHF. DNA of the CDR3: TGTGCCAGCAGCGCCCGGACAGGGATGGGGAATCAGCCCCAGCATTTT.

Written as DNA, the CDR3 is TGTGCCAGCAGCTCCCCTAGCGGGAGAAGCCAAAGGGGCAATGAGCAGTTCTTC. Translation: CASSSPSGRSQRGNEQFF. The chain uses TRBV7-8 and TRBJ2-1, with 10 nucleotides matching TRBD2. Germline V lookup: CDR1 SGHVS, CDR2 FQNEAQ. V lost 4 bases and J lost 6; bases outside the gene matches: 15. This CDR3 has 18 amino acids.

The rearrangement uses TRBV28 and TRBJ2-5, with TRBD2 as a possible D gene (5 bases). V gave up 3 bases and J gave up 7 bases, with 12 bases separating them. The CDR3 is 13 residues long. Germline V gene sequence: CDR1 MDHEN, CDR2 SYDVKM. The CDR3 region is CASSFSPRGTQYF. DNA for the CDR3: TGTGCCAGCAGTTTCTCCCCCCGGGGGACCCAGTACTTC.

The chain joins TRBV18 to TRBJ1-2; 7 nucleotides line up with TRBD1. This CDR3 has 14 amino acids. V shed 3 bases, J shed 6 bases, and the junction held 7 bases outside the gene matches. The germline CDR1 and CDR2 sequences are KGHSH and LQKENI. CDR3 residues: CASSPMTGHDGYTF. CDR3 DNA sequence: TGTGCCAGCTCACCGATGACAGGGCACGATGGCTACACCTTC.

The genes are TRBV9 and TRBJ2-6; TRBD1 might be the D (6 bases). Germline loops: CDR1 SGDLS, CDR2 YYNGEE. V gave up 0 bases and J gave up 0 bases, with 7 bases separating them. This CDR3 is built from 16 residues. The CDR3 DNA follows: TGTGCCAGCAGCGTAGGAGGGGGCTCTGGGGCCAACGTCCTGACTTTC. It yields the protein CASSVGGGSGANVLTF.

This rearrangement joins TRBV9 to TRBJ2-6; 7 bases agree with TRBD1. This CDR3 is built from 17 residues. The J segment lost 0 bases and the V segment lost 4 bases, leaving 7 bases of the junction unmatched. CDR1 is SGDLS and CDR2 is YYNGEE in the germline V gene. The CDR3 region is CASSLDRTFSGANVLTF. Here the CDR3 DNA reads TGTGCCAGCAGCTTGGACAGGACCTTCTCTGGGGCCAACGTCCTGACTTTC.

The chain uses TRBV29-1 and TRBJ2-7, with D perhaps TRBD1 (6 bases). CDR1 is SQVTM and CDR2 is ANQGSEA in the germline V gene. The CDR3 has 12 residues. V lost 7 bases, J lost 3 bases, and 13 bases lay in between. DNA of the CDR3: TGCAGCGCAGGAACAGGGATCTACGAGCAGTACTTC. Protein product: CSAGTGIYEQYF.

In regard to this clone: Additional DNA sequences in this sample encode the identical CDR3. The genes are TRBV7-2 and TRBJ1-1; TRBD1 might be the D (5 bases). The CDR3 is 14 residues long. Germline V gene sequence: CDR1 SGHTA, CDR2 FQGNSA. V lost 2 bases and J lost 5, with 12 bases in between. The CDR3 bases are TGTGCCAGCAGCTTAAGGCAGGGTGGGACTGAAGCTTTCTTT. Encoded protein: CASSLRQGGTEAFF.

The gene calls are TRBV5-4 and TRBJ2-7, with D unclear. This CDR3 has 14 amino acids. Germline V gene data show CDR1 as SGHNT and CDR2 as YYREEE (reference sequence). Trimming removed 4 bases at V and 0 bases at J, with 11 bases between. The CDR3 DNA follows: TGTGCCAGCAGCGCCGAGAGAAGCTCCTACGAGCAGTACTTC. It codes for CASSAERSSYEQYF.

This clone was picked up one time. The chain is built from TRBV6-6 and TRBJ2-7; a possible D gene is TRBD1 (6 bases). The germline V gene encodes CDR1 MNHNY and CDR2 SVGAGI (reference sequence). The V end lost 6 bases, the J end lost 6 bases, and 12 bases lay between the germline ends. The CDR3 contains 12 residues. DNA for the CDR3: TGTGCCAGCAGCAACAGGGTCAGCGAGCAGTACTTC. This sequence encodes CASSNRVSEQYF.

The J gene is TRBJ2-7, the V gene TRBV13; the match to TRBD1 covers 7 bases. V was pared by 4 bases and J by 5 bases, with 8 bases of the junction left unmatched. The CDR3 extends over 14 amino acids. Germline loops: CDR1 PRHDT, CDR2 FYEKMQ (reference sequence). CDR3 sequence: CASSSRQGLNEQYF. CDR3 nucleotide sequence: TGTGCCAGCAGCTCCCGACAGGGTCTCAACGAGCAGTACTTC. Variable domain in full (rest from reference TRBV13 and TRBJ2-7): AAGVIQSPRHLIKEKRETATLKCYPIPRHDTVYWYQQGPGQDPQFLISFYEKMQSDKGSIPDRFSAQQFSDYHSELNMSSLELGDSALYFCASSSRQGLNEQYFGPGTRLTVT.

The chain has TRBV28 and TRBJ2-1; 7 bases fit TRBD2. Trimming at V came to 8 bases and at J to 7 bases, leaving 17 bases not matched to a gene. The CDR3 sequence is 16 residues long. In germline, CDR1 is MDHEN, CDR2 SYDVKM. CDR3 in DNA: TGTGCCAGCGCCCAGGGCGGGGGAGCCGGGAGGAATGAGCAGTTCTTC. This translates into CASAQGGGAGRNEQFF.

The chain is built from TRBV5-4 and TRBJ2-1; no reliable D call. The germline V gene encodes CDR1 SGHNT and CDR2 YYREEE (reference sequence). Trimming pared 0 bases from V and 7 bases from J, leaving 5 bases between. The CDR3 totals 12 residues. The CDR3 region is CASSLGQNEQFF. CDR3 DNA sequence: TGTGCCAGCAGCTTGGGGCAGAATGAGCAGTTCTTC. The whole variable domain, remainder taken from reference TRBV5-4 and TRBJ2-1, is ETGVTQSPTHLIKTRGQQVTLRCSSQSGHNTVSWYQQALGQGPQFIFQYYREEENGRGNFPPRFSGLQFPNYSSELNVNALELDDSALYLCASSLGQNEQFFGPGTRLTVL.

This chain links TRBV7-6 with TRBJ2-7; a weak D match, TRBD2 (6 bases). Between the trimmed V and J ends, which lost 1 base and 1 base, there was a span of 8 bases. This CDR3 region has 14 residues. The V gene's germline CDR1 is SGHVS and CDR2 FNYEAQ. The CDR3 sequence: CASSLVRGSYEQYF. For the CDR3, the DNA is TGTGCCAGCAGCTTAGTTCGGGGGTCCTACGAGCAGTACTTC. Full variable domain (rest looked up from reference TRBV7-6 and TRBJ2-7): GAGVSQSPRYKVTKRGQDVALRCDPISGHVSLYWYRQALGQGPEFLTYFNYEAQQDKSGLPNDRFSAERPEGSISTLTIQRTEQRDSAMYRCASSLVRGSYEQYFGPGTRLTVT.

This clone was recorded only once. The chain couples TRBV11-2 to TRBJ2-7; D possibly uses TRBD1 or TRBD2 (7 bases each). Germline V gives CDR1 SGHAT, CDR2 FQNNGV. This CDR3 has 16 residues. Trimming stripped 4 bases from V and 2 bases from J, with 18 bases between. The CDR3 protein is CASSSTRGDRAYEQYF. Here the CDR3 DNA reads TGTGCCAGCAGCTCAACTCGGGGGGACAGAGCCTACGAGCAGTACTTC.

This chain connects TRBV19 to TRBJ1-1; 7 bases are a match to TRBD1. J gave up 4 bases and V 5 bases, and 7 bases lay outside the gene matches. Germline CDR1 and CDR2: LNHDA and SQIVND (reference sequence). The CDR3 is 14 amino acids. The CDR3 here is CASSLQGESTEAFF. The CDR3, as DNA: TGTGCCAGTAGTCTTCAGGGGGAGAGCACTGAAGCTTTCTTT.

The rearrangement uses TRBV5-6 and TRBJ2-1, with TRBD2 identical over 8 bases. The CDR3 length is 16 residues. The germline gives CDR1 SGHDT, CDR2 YYEEEE. V trimming: 2 bases; J trimming: 7 bases; junction bases outside the gene matches: 11. CDR3 DNA sequence: TGTGCCAGCAGCTTTGTTAGTAGCGGGATGGGGAATGAGCAGTTCTTC. Residues: CASSFVSSGMGNEQFF. The variable domain in full, with the rest retrieved from reference TRBV5-6 and TRBJ2-1, is DAGVTQSPTHLIKTRGQQVTLRCSPKSGHDTVSWYQQALGQGPQFIFQYYEEEERQRGNFPDRFSGHQFPNYSSELNVNALLLGDSALYLCASSFVSSGMGNEQFFGPGTRLTVL.

This rearrangement joins TRBV5-1 to TRBJ2-1; a weak D match, TRBD2 (6 bases). CDR1 and CDR2 (germline): SGHRS, YFSETQ. The CDR3 has 13 amino acids. The ends were cut back, 6 bases at V and 4 bases at J, with 11 bases in the middle. The CDR3 nucleotides are TGCGCCAGCACGGTTGCGGGATACAATGAGCAGTTCTTC. It yields the protein CASTVAGYNEQFF.